A single sample is the source of the 27 T cell receptor beta chains below, sequenced in a study of CD8 T cells in ankylosing spondylitis. Study-level points and caveats: Characteristic, it appeared, of ankylosing spondylitis blood was a TCR beta motif of seven or eight highly homologous variants.

TCRdb reprocessed the 5' RACE reads via MiXCR and lists one record per CDR3 protein. The profile shows 500,000 to 550,000 distinct CDR3 sequences, about 13% of them singletons. Their specific antigens are unknown. The sequenced material came from blood, either unsorted or a sorted T cell fraction (not recorded which). These receptors were obtained from a male donor with ankylosing spondylitis.

The chain links TRBV10-3 to TRBJ1-5; maybe TRBD1 (5 bases). Between the trimmed V and J ends, which lost 3 bases and 3 bases, there was a span of 9 bases. Germline lookup yields CDR1 ENHRY and CDR2 SYGVKD. This CDR3 is built from 14 residues. The CDR3 region has the DNA TGTGCCATCAGTGACCAGGGCGTCAATCAGCCCCAGCATTTT. Amino acid sequence: CAISDQGVNQPQHF.

The chain links TRBV20-1 to TRBJ1-1; the D gene is possibly TRBD1 (5 bases). Germline loops: CDR1 DFQATT, CDR2 SNEGSKA (reference sequence). V lost 3 bases and J lost 2, with 13 bases in between. The CDR3 is 14 residues long. The DNA for the CDR3 is TGCAGTGCTAGCTCTTCGGGGCTTAACACTGAAGCTTTCTTT. Translation: CSASSSGLNTEAFF.

This clonotype has ten or more counts. V is TRBV29-1 and J is TRBJ2-6; D might be TRBD1 (5 bases). CDR1 and CDR2 from the germline V gene are SQVTM and ANQGSEA. V gave up 5 bases and J gave up 4 bases, with 9 bases separating them. The CDR3 length is 13 residues. CDR3 DNA: TGCAGCGTTAGACAGAGCGGGGCCAACGTCCTGACTTTC. It encodes CSVRQSGANVLTF. Together with reference TRBV29-1 and TRBJ2-6, the CDR3 gives the full variable domain: SAVISQKPSRDICQRGTSLTIQCQVDSQVTMMFWYRQQPGQSLTLIATANQGSEATYESGFVIDKFPISRPNLTFSTLTVSNMSPEDSSIYLCSVRQSGANVLTFGAGSRLTVL.

J is TRBJ2-1 and V is TRBV3-1, with a weak D call TRBD2 (6 bases). V lost 4 bases, J lost 8 bases, and 12 bases lay in between. Germline CDR1 and CDR2: LGHDT and YNNKEL (reference sequence). CDR3 size: 13 residues. The CDR3 DNA sequence: TGTGCCAGCAGCCCTGCGGGGAGCCATGAGCAGTTCTTC. Translated: CASSPAGSHEQFF.

The CDR3 DNA follows: TGTGCCAGCAGCCAAAGGGGGGGACAAGGGGCCGGGGAGCTGTTTTTT. It translates to CASSQRGGQGAGELFF. The chain recombines TRBV3-1 with TRBJ2-2; tentatively, D is TRBD2 (7 bases). Germline V CDR1 and CDR2: LGHDT, YNNKEL (reference sequence). There are 16 residues in the CDR3. The V end lost 2 bases, the J end lost 6 bases, and 16 bases lay between the germline ends.

This clonotype was seen a few times. J is TRBJ2-2 and V is TRBV24-1; the match to TRBD2 covers 8 bases. J lost 6 bases, V lost 12 bases, and 11 bases had no gene match. The germline V gene has CDR1 KGHDR and CDR2 SFDVKD. The CDR3 runs 14 residues. CDR3 residues: CAQVGGATPGELFF. CDR3 DNA: TGTGCCCAGGTCGGGGGGGCAACTCCCGGGGAGCTGTTTTTT.

The gene calls are TRBV27 and TRBJ2-1, with unresolved D. This CDR3 spans 17 amino acids. Germline V lookup: CDR1 MNHEY, CDR2 SMNVEV (reference sequence). V dropped 2 bases and J dropped 4 bases, with 18 bases sitting between them. The CDR3 is CASSLTPPGGPYNEQFF. In DNA, the CDR3 is TGTGCCAGCAGTTTAACGCCCCCTGGCGGCCCTTACAATGAGCAGTTCTTC.

This clonotype turned up a few times. The V and J genes are TRBV7-2 and TRBJ2-7; weak D call: TRBD2 (6 bases). CDR1 SGHTA and CDR2 FQGNSA come from the germline V gene. The V gene lost 0 bases and the J gene lost 3 bases, with 9 bases spanning the gap. The CDR3 runs 14 residues. The CDR3, as DNA: TGTGCCAGCAGCTTAGCTCCGGGAGACTACGAGCAGTACTTC. The encoded protein is CASSLAPGDYEQYF.

The rearrangement uses TRBV12-3 or TRBV12-4 and TRBJ2-5; 7 bases align to TRBD1. Trimming cost V 6 bases and J 2 bases; bases outside gene matches: 12. The CDR3 runs to 16 residues. The CDR3: CASSRRQGPLQETQYF. In nucleotides, the CDR3 is TGTGCCAGCAGCCGGCGACAGGGACCGCTTCAAGAGACCCAGTACTTC.

This clonotype was seen more than once but under ten times. The chain couples TRBV27 to TRBJ2-7; maybe TRBD1 (5 bases). CDR1 is MNHEY, CDR2 SMNVEV, per germline (reference sequence). The CDR3 totals 16 residues. With 6 bases removed from V and 0 bases from J, the gap between germline ends came to 18 bases. The CDR3 region has the DNA TGTGCCAGCAGCAAGAGTGGGGCTTTTCTCTCCTACGAGCAGTACGTC. Its protein product is CASSKSGAFLSYEQYV.

This clonotype appeared a few times. The rearrangement joins TRBV20-1 to TRBJ2-5; 7 bases agree with TRBD2. The CDR3 consists of 18 residues. V lost 0 bases and J lost 1; bases outside the gene matches: 14. Germline V gene data show CDR1 as DFQATT and CDR2 as SNEGSKA (reference sequence). CDR3 nucleotides: TGCAGTGCTAGAGAGATGGGAAAAGCGGGAACGGGCCAAGAGACCCAGTACTTC. This gives the protein CSAREMGKAGTGQETQYF.

This clonotype has ten or more counts. The chain links TRBV3-1 to TRBJ2-2, with 7 bases matching TRBD2. There are 17 residues in the CDR3. CDR1 LGHDT and CDR2 YNNKEL come from the germline V gene (reference sequence). The V gene end was trimmed by 2 bases and the J gene end by 3 bases; junction bases not matched to a gene: 9. The CDR3, as DNA: TGTGCCAGCAGCCAAAGGGGAGCGGGAAGAGACACCGGGGAGCTGTTTTTT. This sequence encodes CASSQRGAGRDTGELFF. Drawing the rest from reference TRBV3-1 and TRBJ2-2, the complete variable domain is DTAVSQTPKYLVTQMGNDKSIKCEQNLGHDTMYWYKQDSKKFLKIMFSYNNKELIINETVPNRFSPKSPDKAHLNLHINSLELGDSAVYFCASSQRGAGRDTGELFFGEGSRLTVL.

This clonotype has only a few counts. The genes are TRBV5-6 and TRBJ2-2, with D perhaps matching TRBD1 (6 bases). The CDR3 has 12 residues. Trimming shortened V by 5 bases and J by 7 bases, and 9 bases separated the two germline ends. Germline lookup yields CDR1 SGHDT and CDR2 YYEEEE. The CDR3 DNA sequence: TGTGCCAGCAGACCAGGGGTCGGGGAGCTGTTTTTT. This gives the protein CASRPGVGELFF. The whole variable domain, remainder taken from reference TRBV5-6 and TRBJ2-2, is DAGVTQSPTHLIKTRGQQVTLRCSPKSGHDTVSWYQQALGQGPQFIFQYYEEEERQRGNFPDRFSGHQFPNYSSELNVNALLLGDSALYLCASRPGVGELFFGEGSRLTVL.

This clonotype has just a few counts. This chain uses TRBV7-2 with TRBJ1-2, with a weak D call TRBD1 (5 bases). CDR3 length equals 14 residues. Trimming pared 0 bases from V and 7 bases from J, leaving 12 bases between. CDR1 SGHTA and CDR2 FQGNSA come from the germline V gene. CDR3 sequence (DNA): TGTGCCAGCAGCTTAGCGGGACTTCCAGGTGGCTACACCTTC. Translated: CASSLAGLPGGYTF. Complete variable domain (other parts from reference TRBV7-2 and TRBJ1-2): GAGVSQSPSNKVTEKGKDVELRCDPISGHTALYWYRQSLGQGLEFLIYFQGNSAPDKSGLPSDRFSAERTGGSVSTLTIQRTQQEDSAVYLCASSLAGLPGGYTFGSGTRLTVV.

This chain joins TRBV7-2 and TRBJ2-3; 7 bases line up with TRBD2. J was trimmed by 5 bases and V by 4 bases; bases with no gene match: 15. CDR3 length: 17 residues. Germline V gives CDR1 SGHTA, CDR2 FQGNSA. CDR3 sequence: CASSSQVSPSGGDTQYF. DNA of the CDR3: TGTGCCAGCAGCTCCCAGGTGTCGCCTAGCGGAGGAGATACGCAGTATTTT.

This clonotype was detected only a few times. The gene calls are TRBV4-2 and TRBJ2-7; perhaps TRBD2 as D (5 bases). V lost 0 bases, J lost 4 bases, and 13 bases lay in between. CDR3 length: 15 residues. From germline, CDR1 is LGHNA and CDR2 YNFKEQ. The CDR3 is CASSQDKASWYEQYF. CDR3 DNA sequence: TGTGCCAGCAGCCAAGATAAGGCTAGCTGGTACGAGCAGTACTTC.

This clonotype turned up a few times. This rearrangement joins TRBV7-2 to TRBJ2-1, with TRBD2 matching over 11 bases. V dropped 3 bases and J dropped 6; count of bases not matched to a gene: 1. This CDR3 region has 14 residues. Germline V gene lookup returns CDR1 SGHTA and CDR2 FQGNSA. The CDR3 spells CASSFSGRVNEQFF. CDR3 in DNA: TGTGCCAGCAGCTTTAGCGGGAGGGTCAATGAGCAGTTCTTC. The variable domain in full, with the rest retrieved from reference TRBV7-2 and TRBJ2-1, is GAGVSQSPSNKVTEKGKDVELRCDPISGHTALYWYRQSLGQGLEFLIYFQGNSAPDKSGLPSDRFSAERTGGSVSTLTIQRTQQEDSAVYLCASSFSGRVNEQFFGPGTRLTVL.

This clonotype was counted only a few times. The rearrangement uses TRBV11-2 and TRBJ2-3; no clear D gene. The V end was cut by 1 base, the J end by 2 bases, with 13 bases between. Germline CDR1 and CDR2: SGHAT and FQNNGV. The CDR3 covers 16 residues. The CDR3 region has the DNA TGTGCCAGCAGCTTAGCGTTAAACGTCGACACAGATACGCAGTATTTT. Translation gives CASSLALNVDTDTQYF.

There are many counts of this clonotype. This chain joins TRBV20-1 and TRBJ1-1, with unresolved D. The CDR3 is made up of 13 amino acids. Germline V gene lookup returns CDR1 DFQATT and CDR2 SNEGSKA (reference sequence). The V end was cut by 1 base, the J end by 1 base, with 7 bases between. CDR3 protein: CSARVNKNTEAFF. CDR3 nucleotide sequence: TGCAGTGCTAGAGTGAACAAGAACACTGAAGCTTTCTTT.

In its sample, this clonotype was seen a few times. This chain's CDR3 is CASSLESSKNIQYF. CDR3 DNA sequence: TGCGCCAGCAGCTTAGAGTCCAGTAAAAACATTCAGTACTTC. The chain recombines TRBV5-1 with TRBJ2-4; D remains unclear. The germline V gene encodes CDR1 SGHRS and CDR2 YFSETQ. V was trimmed by 2 bases and J by 4 bases, leaving 10 bases between them. This CDR3 contains 14 residues.

This clonotype was observed a few times. V usage is TRBV10-3 and J usage is TRBJ2-1; 8 bases agree with TRBD2. In germline, CDR1 is ENHRY, CDR2 SYGVKD. The V and J ends lost 8 bases and 5 bases, in that order; junction bases with no gene match: 11. This CDR3 is built from 15 residues. CDR3 bases: TGTGCCATCGCCTTGACGGGAGGGCCCGACAATGAGCAGTTCTTC. It specifies CAIALTGGPDNEQFF.

This clonotype was seen only a few times. V is TRBV5-1 and J is TRBJ2-1; TRBD2 aligns across 12 bases. Germline CDR1 and CDR2: SGHRS and YFSETQ. V trimming: 4 bases; J trimming: 9 bases; junction bases outside the gene matches: 17. There are 18 residues in the CDR3. Here the CDR3 DNA reads TGCGCCAGCAGCCAGGCTAGCCCGACTAGCGGGAGAGGAGGTGAGCAGTTCTTC. Amino acid sequence: CASSQASPTSGRGGEQFF.

This clonotype was detected ten times or more. The rearrangement links TRBV10-2 to TRBJ2-3; the D gene is possibly TRBD1 (5 bases). Germline V lookup: CDR1 WSHSY, CDR2 SAAADI. V lost 8 bases, J lost 1 base, and 7 bases lay in between. The CDR3 runs 12 residues. The CDR3 region has the DNA TGCGCCAGCCAGGGTGGCACAGATACGCAGTATTTT. Its protein is CASQGGTDTQYF.

With regard to this clonotype: Just one base apart from a much larger clone, this may be a read error. The chain has TRBV12-3 or TRBV12-4 and TRBJ2-1; D is unresolved. The CDR3 loop spans 15 amino acids. V lost 2 bases, J lost 4 bases, and 12 bases lay in between. CDR3 DNA sequence: TGTGCCAGCAGTTTAACACAAGGGTGGTACAATGAGCAGTTCTTC. Translated, it gives CASSLTQGWYNEQFF.

This clonotype has a count of ten or more. V usage is TRBV20-1 and J usage is TRBJ2-1; possibly TRBD2 for D (5 bases). This CDR3 spans 14 amino acids. CDR1 and CDR2 (germline): DFQATT, SNEGSKA (reference sequence). Trimming took 3 bases from V and 5 from J, leaving 14 bases between them. As DNA, the CDR3 is TGCAGTGCTAGTCGGGGAGAAGAGGACAATGAGCAGTTCTTC. Amino acid sequence: CSASRGEEDNEQFF.

This clonotype turned up a few times. The CDR3 DNA is TGCGCCAGCAGCCCCCTGACTAGCGGGACTACAGATACGCAGTATTTT. Translating gives CASSPLTSGTTDTQYF. The V and J genes are TRBV5-1 and TRBJ2-3, with 11 bases fitting TRBD2. Germline CDR1 is SGHRS and CDR2 is YFSETQ. The CDR3 spans 16 residues. The ends lost 4 bases at V and 3 bases at J; junction bases unmatched: 7. The full variable domain, completed using reference TRBV5-1 and TRBJ2-3, is KAGVTQTPRYLIKTRGQQVTLSCSPISGHRSVSWYQQTPGQGLQFLFEYFSETQRNKGNFPGRFSGRQFSNSRSEMNVSTLELGDSALYLCASSPLTSGTTDTQYFGPGTRLTVL.

This chain joins TRBV10-3 and TRBJ1-1; D uncertain. The germline CDR1 and CDR2 sequences are ENHRY and SYGVKD. Trimming removed 6 bases at V and 3 bases at J, with 8 bases between. This CDR3 is built from 12 residues. The CDR3 spells CAISYRDTEAFF. The CDR3 nucleotides are TGTGCCATCAGCTATCGGGACACTGAAGCTTTCTTT.